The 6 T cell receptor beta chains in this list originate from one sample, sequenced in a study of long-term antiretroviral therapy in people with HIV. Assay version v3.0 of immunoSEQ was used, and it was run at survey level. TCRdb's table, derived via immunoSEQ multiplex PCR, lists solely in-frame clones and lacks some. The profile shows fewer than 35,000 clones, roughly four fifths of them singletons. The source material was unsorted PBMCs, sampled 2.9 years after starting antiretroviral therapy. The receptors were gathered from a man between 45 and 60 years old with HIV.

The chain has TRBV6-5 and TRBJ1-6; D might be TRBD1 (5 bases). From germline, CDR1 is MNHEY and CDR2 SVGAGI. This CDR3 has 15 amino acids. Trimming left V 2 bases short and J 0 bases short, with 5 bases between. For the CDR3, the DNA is TGTGCCAGCAGTTACAGGGGCTCCTATAATTCACCCCTCCACTTT. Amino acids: CASSYRGSYNSPLHF.

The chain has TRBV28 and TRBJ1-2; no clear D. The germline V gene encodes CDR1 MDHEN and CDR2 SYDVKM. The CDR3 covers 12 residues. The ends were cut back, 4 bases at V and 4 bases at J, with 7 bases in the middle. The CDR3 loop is CASSSRVYGYTF. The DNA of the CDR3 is TGTGCCAGCAGTTCTAGGGTCTATGGCTACACCTTC.

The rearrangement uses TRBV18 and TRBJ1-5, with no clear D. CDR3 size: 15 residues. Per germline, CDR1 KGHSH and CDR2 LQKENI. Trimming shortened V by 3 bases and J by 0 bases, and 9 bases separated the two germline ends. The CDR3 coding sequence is TGTGCCAGCTCACCCGAGACAAATAGCAATCAGCCCCAGCATTTT. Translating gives CASSPETNSNQPQHF.

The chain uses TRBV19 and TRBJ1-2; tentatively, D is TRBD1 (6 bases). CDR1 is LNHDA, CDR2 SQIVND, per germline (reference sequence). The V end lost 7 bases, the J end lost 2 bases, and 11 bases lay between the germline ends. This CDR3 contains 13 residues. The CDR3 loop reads CASIGGANYGYTF. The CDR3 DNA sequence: TGTGCCAGTATCGGGGGGGCCAACTATGGCTACACCTTC.

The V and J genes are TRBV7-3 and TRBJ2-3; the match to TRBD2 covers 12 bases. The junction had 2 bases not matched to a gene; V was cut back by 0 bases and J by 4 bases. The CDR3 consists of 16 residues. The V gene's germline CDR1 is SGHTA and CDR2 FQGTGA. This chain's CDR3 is CASSLTSSGGADTQYF. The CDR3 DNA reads TGTGCCAGCAGCTTAACCTCTAGCGGGGGGGCAGATACGCAGTATTTT.

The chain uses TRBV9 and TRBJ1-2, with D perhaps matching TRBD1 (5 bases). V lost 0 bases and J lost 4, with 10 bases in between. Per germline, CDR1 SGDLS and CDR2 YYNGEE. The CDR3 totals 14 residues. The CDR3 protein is CASSVVGGGYGYTF. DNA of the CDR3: TGTGCCAGCAGCGTAGTCGGGGGAGGCTATGGCTACACCTTC.